Listed here are 12 T cell receptor beta chains from one sample, sequenced in a study of prognosis after radiotherapy for stage I lung cancer. Using two-round multiplex PCR, the authors amplified TCR beta CDR3 from genomic DNA. The authors ran first-round PCR with primers specific to each TRBV and TRBJ gene. TCRdb used MiXCR to reprocess the multiplex PCR reads, holding one entry per CDR3 protein. Of some 38,000 distinct CDR3 sequences in the sample, roughly a quarter are singletons; the top ten hold 25%. This material consisted of PBMCs, taken before or after stereotactic body radiation therapy (not recorded which). These receptor sequences come from a donor of 50 years or more with non-small cell lung cancer.

In this sample, this clonotype turned up a few times. This rearrangement joins TRBV2 to TRBJ2-4; TRBD1 agrees at 7 bases. Germline loops: CDR1 SNHLY, CDR2 FYNNEI. The CDR3 is 15 amino acids. Trimming took 8 bases from V and 0 from J; bases not matched to a gene: 7. CDR3 sequence: CASEGDSLAKNIQYF. The CDR3 region has the DNA TGTGCCAGCGAAGGGGACAGCCTAGCCAAAAACATTCAGTACTTC.

On this clonotype: Since a far larger clone is one base different, this is likely a read error. The CDR3, as DNA: TGTGCCAGCAGTTACGACCACTACGAGAAGTACTTC. This codes for CASSYDHYEKYF. The V and J genes are TRBV12-3 or TRBV12-4 and TRBJ2-7, with no clear D. The CDR3 length is 12 residues.

This clonotype came up many times. This sequence joins TRBV28 and TRBJ2-1; D gene unclear. This CDR3 has 16 residues. Deletions cut 4 bases from V and 5 bases from J, with 18 bases between. Germline V gene data show CDR1 as MDHEN and CDR2 as SYDVKM. The CDR3 coding sequence is TGTGCCAGCAGTTCTTCAGTACAATCAACAAACAATGAGCAGTTCTTC. Encoded protein: CASSSSVQSTNNEQFF. The full variable domain, its missing parts supplied by reference TRBV28 and TRBJ2-1, is DVKVTQSSRYLVKRTGEKVFLECVQDMDHENMFWYRQDPGLGLRLIYFSYDVKMKEKGDIPEGYSVSREKKERFSLILESASTNQTSMYLCASSSSVQSTNNEQFFGPGTRLTVL.

This clonotype was seen repeatedly, ten times or more. This sequence joins TRBV11-1 and TRBJ2-5; 9 bases match TRBD2. Germline V gives CDR1 SGHAT, CDR2 FQDESV (reference sequence). The CDR3 contains 17 residues. The junction had 10 bases not matched to a gene; V was cut back by 3 bases and J by 2 bases. The CDR3 nucleotides read TGTGCCAGCAGCTTCTTGGGGGGACTAGCAGCTCAAGAGACCCAGTACTTC. The encoded protein is CASSFLGGLAAQETQYF.

With respect to this clonotype: One end of the junction does not line up with germline, which may come from a read error. V and J are TRBV6-2 or TRBV6-3 and TRBJ1-1, with TRBD1 matching over 8 bases. The CDR3 covers 14 residues. CDR1 and CDR2 from the germline V gene are MNHEY and SVGEGT. The CDR3 DNA follows: TGTGCCAGCAGTGAACAGGGGGAGTGGACTGAAGATTTGTTT. This gives the protein CASSEQGEWTEDLF.

This clonotype was counted at least ten times. This chain uses TRBV20-1 with TRBJ2-5; possible D gene TRBD2, 6 bases. With 2 bases removed from V and 1 base from J, the gap between germline ends came to 8 bases. Germline V gene sequence: CDR1 DFQATT, CDR2 SNEGSKA (reference sequence). The CDR3 runs to 13 residues. CDR3 nucleotide sequence: TGCAGTGCTAGAATCGGGGGCCAAGAGACCCAGTACTTC. This codes for CSARIGGQETQYF.

This clonotype was counted at least ten times. CDR3 in amino acids: CASSDRGYEQYF. The CDR3 coding sequence is TGTGCCAGCAGTGACAGGGGCTACGAGCAGTACTTC. The rearrangement joins TRBV6-2 or TRBV6-3 to TRBJ2-7; TRBD1 matches 8 bases. The CDR3 runs to 12 residues. The germline V gene has CDR1 MNHEY and CDR2 SVGEGT. With 5 bases clipped from V and 3 bases from J, the junction kept 0 bases outside the gene matches.

Many counts were recorded for this clonotype. The chain combines TRBV10-3 with TRBJ1-5; no firm D call. Trimming took 3 bases from V and 4 from J, leaving 13 bases between them. This CDR3 region has 15 residues. Germline CDR1 ENHRY, CDR2 SYGVKD. CDR3 sequence (DNA): TGTGCCATCAGTGAATCAAGGCAAACTAATCAGCCCCAGCATTTT. Protein: CAISESRQTNQPQHF.

In its sample, this clonotype was seen many times. The rearrangement joins TRBV29-1 to TRBJ1-2; D perhaps matches TRBD1 (6 bases). The CDR3 runs to 14 residues. CDR1 and CDR2 (germline): SQVTM, ANQGSEA. Trimming removed 6 bases at V and 0 bases at J, with 14 bases between. The CDR3 DNA is TGCAGCGTCCTCAGACAGGCTCCTAACTATGGCTACACCTTC. This encodes CSVLRQAPNYGYTF. The full variable domain, completed using reference TRBV29-1 and TRBJ1-2, is SAVISQKPSRDICQRGTSLTIQCQVDSQVTMMFWYRQQPGQSLTLIATANQGSEATYESGFVIDKFPISRPNLTFSTLTVSNMSPEDSSIYLCSVLRQAPNYGYTFGSGTRLTVV.

This clonotype was picked up many times. The genes are TRBV6-2 or TRBV6-3 and TRBJ2-5; 7 bases agree with TRBD2. The CDR3 extends over 14 amino acids. Germline CDR1 MNHEY, CDR2 SVGEGT. V gave up 6 bases and J gave up 2 bases; unmatched junction bases: 6. The CDR3 region is CASRFRDYQETQYF. The CDR3 DNA reads as TGTGCCAGCAGATTCCGGGACTATCAAGAGACCCAGTACTTC.

The rearrangement joins TRBV15 to TRBJ2-2, with unresolved D. Germline loops: CDR1 LNHNV, CDR2 YYDKDF (reference sequence). The length of the CDR3 is 13 residues. Trimming stripped 3 bases from V and 4 bases from J, with 6 bases between. The CDR3 nucleotides are TGTGCCACCAGCAGCCCGACCACCGGGGAGCTGTTTTTT. Translation: CATSSPTTGELFF.

Ten or more counts support this clonotype. The chain carries TRBV20-1 and TRBJ1-2; maybe TRBD1 (5 bases). The V end lost 7 bases, the J end lost 3 bases, and 18 bases lay between the germline ends. The V gene's germline CDR1 is DFQATT and CDR2 SNEGSKA (reference sequence). CDR3 size: 14 residues. The chain's CDR3 is CSVGDPRGHYGYTF. CDR3 nucleotide sequence: TGCAGTGTGGGGGATCCCCGAGGTCACTATGGCTACACCTTC.